The rows below give T cell receptor beta chains drawn from one sample of a study of blood T cell repertoires in COVID-19. Method: immunoSEQ multiplex PCR; TCRdb's copy keeps in-frame clones and lacks some. The repertoire holds more than 150,000 clones, with less than 85% as singletons. The material sequenced was peripheral blood. These receptor sequences come from a man aged 50 to 60 who had recovered from COVID-19. CDR3s include the opening cysteine and the closing phenylalanine or tryptophan. Each record gives: CDR3 length, V gene, clone size, J gene, CDR3 protein. Only part of the rows carry a size: once, few, many, or a class if the clone is expanded.

>14|TRBV9|.|TRBJ2-7
CASSVDQVPSEQYF
>15|TRBV29-1|.|TRBJ1-3
CSAHGQGGSGNTIYF
>15|TRBV6-2/TRBV6-3|.|TRBJ2-7
CASSSSSGYSYEQYF
>16|TRBV27|.|TRBJ1-1
CASSRGGARSNTEAFF
>15|TRBV18|.|TRBJ1-1
CASSPSRGAAVEAFF
>14|TRBV7-8|.|TRBJ1-2
CASSSRRSLDGYTF
>15|TRBV29-1|.|TRBJ2-3
CSVAYAEFSTDTQYF
>13|TRBV7-9|few|TRBJ1-3
CASSHSRGQGFYF
>15|TRBV7-9|.|TRBJ2-1
CASSLAAGVRDEQFF
>16|TRBV19|.|TRBJ1-1
CASSMSSGGQGAEAFF
>11|TRBV20-1|.|TRBJ1-1
CSALRQEVTFF
>11|TRBV29-1|few|TRBJ1-2
CSVPGQGGYTF
>17|TRBV5-1|.|TRBJ1-6
CASSRTGEPIRNSPLHF
>14|TRBV10-3|once|TRBJ2-1
CAISKTGTDNEQFF
>14|TRBV5-1|.|TRBJ1-2
CASSLGPGRYGYTF
>17|TRBV19|.|TRBJ1-3
CASSIRTGTGDGNTIYF
>17|TRBV3-1/TRBV3-2|.|TRBJ2-6
CASSLSPGGPGANVLTF
>16|TRBV3-1/TRBV3-2|few|TRBJ2-2
CASSLLAGGFAGELFF
>12|TRBV30|few|TRBJ1-1
CAWSGRNTEAFF
>11|TRBV6-1|.|TRBJ2-7
CASSEGPSQYF
>13|TRBV27|.|TRBJ1-1
CASNNRGGTEAFF
>16|TRBV5-4|.|TRBJ2-1
CASSRTSGTSYNEQFF
>15|TRBV9|.|TRBJ2-3
CASSVDPADTDTQYF
>13|TRBV19|.|TRBJ2-3
CASRGGGTDTQYF
>14|TRBV5-4|once|TRBJ2-3
CASSLDRGTDTQYF
>15|TRBV19|.|TRBJ2-7
CASSMKGGRAYEQYF
>15|TRBV7-2|.|TRBJ1-2
CASSLEPQVGDGYTF
>16|TRBV11-2|.|TRBJ2-2
CASSPASGGGTGELFF
>16|TRBV5-5|once|TRBJ2-3
CASSPGKIPDTDTQYF
>15|TRBV10-1|.|TRBJ2-1
CASHSLSDSYNEQFF